These T cell receptor beta chains were read from a single sample in a study of T cells in Graves' hyperthyroidism and ophthalmopathy. TCRdb used MiXCR to reprocess the multiplex PCR reads, holding one entry per CDR3 protein. The sample has around 380,000 distinct CDR3 sequences; 13% are singletons. The specimen sequenced was blood. Receptor source: a man aged 25-45 years with Graves' hyperthyroidism that later progressed to Graves' ophthalmopathy. Both conserved end residues are part of each CDR3. The order of the fields is CDR3 DNA, CDR3 protein, J gene, clone size, V gene, CDR3 length, D gene. A D gene is named only where the DNA matches it firmly. Size tells how often a clone was seen (once, few, many) or the class of an expanded clone, and some rows leave it out.

TGTGCCAGCAGCTTAGAAGGACTAGCGGGGGGCTCCTACAATGAGCAGTTCTTC CASSLEGLAGGSYNEQFF TRBJ2-1 . TRBV7-8 18 TRBD2
TGTGCCAGCAGCCAGACAGGGCCCGAGCAGTACTTC CASSQTGPEQYF TRBJ2-7 many TRBV7-9 12 TRBD1
TGTGCCAGCAGCTTGTTAGGGGCGGCTCCCACAGATACGCAGTATTTT CASSLLGAAPTDTQYF TRBJ2-3 . TRBV5-4 16 .
TGTGCCAGCACCATGGACGGAGGGTTTCGGCCCCAGCATTTT CASTMDGGFRPQHF TRBJ1-5 many TRBV7-2 14 .
TGTGCCAGCAAGGGGGCAGGGTATGGCTACACCTTC CASKGAGYGYTF TRBJ1-2 few TRBV6-2/TRBV6-3 12 TRBD1
TGTGCCACCAGCAGACAAAATGAACAAGAGACCCAGTACTTC CATSRQNEQETQYF TRBJ2-5 . TRBV15 14 .
TGTGCCAGCAGTATTAGACAGAGGAGACCTGAAGCTTTCTTT CASSIRQRRPEAFF TRBJ1-1 many TRBV27 14 .
TGTGCCAGCAGCCCAGGAAGGGGGAGGAACTATGGCTACACCTTC CASSPGRGRNYGYTF TRBJ1-2 many TRBV7-2 15 .
TGTGCCAGCAGTTGGGGGGCTGCTGGAAACACCATATATTTT CASSWGAAGNTIYF TRBJ1-3 many TRBV6-1 14 .
TGTGCCAGCAGCTTAGTAGCAGCCAGTGTTGAGCAGTTCTTC CASSLVAASVEQFF TRBJ2-1 many TRBV11-3 14 .
TGCAGTGCGCCCGGGACTCGCAATGAGCAGTTCTTC CSAPGTRNEQFF TRBJ2-1 many TRBV20-1 12 .
TGTGCCAGCAGCTTGTTTCCCGAGCAGTACTTC CASSLFPEQYF TRBJ2-7 few TRBV5-8 11 .
TGTGCCAGCAGCGCGGACGGCGGAGTATACTTTTACGAGCAGTACTTC CASSADGGVYFYEQYF TRBJ2-7 many TRBV7-2 16 .
TGTGCCAGCAGGGTTCTGGGGCCGAATGAAAAACTGTTTTTT CASRVLGPNEKLFF TRBJ1-4 many TRBV27 14 .
TGTGCCAGCAAAGTCTGGTCTAGAAAGGAATACACAGATACGCAGTATTTT CASKVWSRKEYTDTQYF TRBJ2-3 many TRBV28 17 .
TGCGCCAGCACCTCGGGAGACTTCGAAGAGACCCAGTACTTC CASTSGDFEETQYF TRBJ2-5 . TRBV5-1 14 .
TGTGCCAGCAGTTTAGACAGGGGGCACGGGGGCTACACCTTC CASSLDRGHGGYTF TRBJ1-2 few TRBV6-1 14 TRBD1
TGTGCCAGCAGTTTAGCCTGGACCCCCCACAGGGGTGAGGGAGAGACCCAGTACTTC CASSLAWTPHRGEGETQYF TRBJ2-5 many TRBV12-3/TRBV12-4 19 TRBD1
TGTGCCAGCACCGCGGGACTAGCGGCGTTAGATACGCAGTATTTT CASTAGLAALDTQYF TRBJ2-3 . TRBV6-1 15 TRBD2
TGTGCCAGCAGTTACAAGGAGGGATTAGGTCCCGGGGAGCTGTTTTTT CASSYKEGLGPGELFF TRBJ2-2 many TRBV6-5 16 .
TGTGCCAGCAGTCACAGGGATATCCACGAGCAGTACTTC CASSHRDIHEQYF TRBJ2-7 many TRBV27 13 .
TGCAGTGCTAGACAGGGGGCTTTGTTGAATCAGCCCCAGCATTTT CSARQGALLNQPQHF TRBJ1-5 many TRBV20-1 15 TRBD1
TGCAGCGTGGAGCTTGACGAGCAGTACTTC CSVELDEQYF TRBJ2-7 . TRBV29-1 10 .
TGTGCCAGCAGTGAAGCATGGGTCTACGAGCAGTACTTC CASSEAWVYEQYF TRBJ2-7 . TRBV6-1 13 .
TGTGCCAGTAGTATCGGCGGGGGGGCGGAGACCCAGTACTTC CASSIGGGAETQYF TRBJ2-5 . TRBV19 14 TRBD2
TGTGCCAGCAGTGAATATGTAAACACCATATATTTT CASSEYVNTIYF TRBJ1-3 many TRBV2 12 .
TGTGCCAGCAGCTTGGCCGGACAGGGAGAGACCCAGTACTTC CASSLAGQGETQYF TRBJ2-5 . TRBV7-2 14 TRBD1
TGTGCCAGCAGTTACTACGCCGGGACAGTGAACACTGAAGCTTTCTTT CASSYYAGTVNTEAFF TRBJ1-1 many TRBV6-2/TRBV6-3 16 TRBD1
TGCAGTGCTAGGGGACAGTTCTCCTACGAGCAGTACTTC CSARGQFSYEQYF TRBJ2-7 few TRBV20-1 13 TRBD1
TGTGCCAGCAGCTTAAAAAGGATCGGGGAACAAGAGACCCAGTACTTC CASSLKRIGEQETQYF TRBJ2-5 many TRBV7-8 16 .
TGTGCCAGCATCCCCAACAAAGGGGCAGGGGGTAACTATGGCTACACCTTC CASIPNKGAGGNYGYTF TRBJ1-2 many TRBV12-3/TRBV12-4 17 TRBD1
TGTGCCAGCAGCCAGCGAGGTTGGGAGCAGTACTTC CASSQRGWEQYF TRBJ2-7 . TRBV7-8 12 .
TGTGCCAGCTCAGCGGGGGGCCCTAGCACAGATACGCAGTATTTT CASSAGGPSTDTQYF TRBJ2-3 . TRBV18 15 TRBD2
TGTGCCAGCATAAGGGACAGGGCAGATACGCAGTATTTT CASIRDRADTQYF TRBJ2-3 few TRBV2 13 TRBD1
TGTGCCAGCAGGCGGACTAGCGGAATGAAGCAGTTCTTC CASRRTSGMKQFF TRBJ2-1 . TRBV6-1 13 TRBD2
TGTGCCAGCGGGTACAGGGTTGAGACCCAGTACTTC CASGYRVETQYF TRBJ2-5 . TRBV12-3/TRBV12-4 12 .
TGTGCCAGCAGCCAAGAGACCGGGGAGCTGTTTTTT CASSQETGELFF TRBJ2-2 many TRBV3-1 12 .
TGCGCCAGCAGTGACCGGGACAGACCCTACGAGCAGTACTTC CASSDRDRPYEQYF TRBJ2-7 few TRBV10-1 14 TRBD1
TGCGCCAGCAGCCGACTGGACAAAAACTATGGCTACACCTTC CASSRLDKNYGYTF TRBJ1-2 many TRBV5-1 14 .
TGCAGTGCTAGGACAGGGAGGTGGAACACTGAAGCTTTCTTT CSARTGRWNTEAFF TRBJ1-1 . TRBV20-1 14 TRBD1
TGCAGCGTTGTTAGCAGGGGGCGTACTGAAGCTTTCTTT CSVVSRGRTEAFF TRBJ1-1 many TRBV29-1 13 TRBD1
TGTGCCAGCAGTGAGCGAAGACAGGGGAACACTGAAGCTTTCTTT CASSERRQGNTEAFF TRBJ1-1 many TRBV6-1 15 TRBD1
TGTGCCAGCAGTTTCCAAGGGAGAGGGGAGACCCAGTACTTC CASSFQGRGETQYF TRBJ2-5 many TRBV28 14 .
TGTGCCAGCAGCTTTAGAACGAAATCCTACGAGCAGTACTTC CASSFRTKSYEQYF TRBJ2-7 many TRBV7-2 14 .
TGTGCCAGCAGTCAAGGGAGACGTCGCTCCTACGAGCAGTACTTC CASSQGRRRSYEQYF TRBJ2-7 many TRBV12-3/TRBV12-4 15 .
TGTGCCAGCAGTTTACACAGCGGGGGACAAGAGACCCAGTACTTC CASSLHSGGQETQYF TRBJ2-5 many TRBV28 15 TRBD2
TGTGCCAGCAGCTCTGGAGGCGAAGGAGAGCAGTTCTTC CASSSGGEGEQFF TRBJ2-1 . TRBV7-6 13 .
TGTGCCAGCAGCCACGGGCGGACAGGGAACTACGAGCAGTACTTC CASSHGRTGNYEQYF TRBJ2-7 few TRBV4-2 15 TRBD1
TGTGCCAGTAGCCCGCGGGGGGGTTACACAGATACGCAGTATTTT CASSPRGGYTDTQYF TRBJ2-3 few TRBV19 15 TRBD2
TGTGCCAGCAGTGAAGCCGCGGAGCAGCTCGATACGCAGTATTTT CASSEAAEQLDTQYF TRBJ2-3 . TRBV6-1 15 .
TGTGCCAGCTCACCAGGGGACAGGGATCAGCCCCAGCATTTT CASSPGDRDQPQHF TRBJ1-5 . TRBV18 14 TRBD1
TGTGCCAGCAGTCCCCAGACAGGGATCGGCTACACCTTC CASSPQTGIGYTF TRBJ1-2 many TRBV12-3/TRBV12-4 13 TRBD1
TGTGCCAGCAGTTTCGGGGGGGTAAGCTCCTACGAGCAGTACTTC CASSFGGVSSYEQYF TRBJ2-7 many TRBV28 15 TRBD2
TGTGCCAGCAGCCCCCGACTAGCGTTGGATGAGCAGTTCTTC CASSPRLALDEQFF TRBJ2-1 . TRBV7-2 14 TRBD2